This T cell receptor (beta chain) was obtained from a study of T-cell memory formation after mild COVID-19. CDR1 and CDR2 (germline): LGHNA, YSLEER. With V trimmed by 0 bases and J by 6 bases, 4 bases remained unmatched. The CDR3 contains 15 residues. This clonotype has only a few counts. 5'RACE primed at constant segments yielded TCR alpha and TCR beta cDNA libraries bearing sample barcodes and UMIs. Using its own MiXCR run on the 5' RACE reads, TCRdb lists one record per CDR3 protein. The sample shows about 200,000 distinct CDR3 sequences, 9.5% of them seen only once. The clonotype was recovered from a man in his late teens or twenties who had mild COVID-19 (a few samples of this study predate the infection). Cell type and time point are not known. The chain links TRBV4-3 to TRBJ1-5; 8 bases fit TRBD1. The specimen was PBMCs or a T cell subset sorted from them (not recorded which). The CDR3 DNA reads TGCGCCAGCAGCCAAGAGACAGGGGCTTTTCAGCCCCAGCATTTT. Its protein is CASSQETGAFQPQHF.